There are many counts of the clone carrying this T cell receptor beta chain. Its antigen is unidentified. These data come from a study of T cell repertoires in cytomegalovirus infection. At the level of the study: Based on public TCR beta signatures, there were indications of CMV infection and of a matching HLA type. Study conclusions and caveats: Dominating the ex vivo response were HLA-C-restricted CMV-specific TCR beta clonotypes. The cumulative frequency of public TCR beta families identified carriers of CMV plus the relevant HLA.

TCRdb reanalysed the reads using MiXCR and keeps one entry per CDR3 protein. The table has approximately 550,000 distinct CDR3 sequences, approximately 17% seen once; the top ten hold 24%. Trimming cost V 5 bases and J 4 bases; bases outside gene matches: 7. This CDR3 comprises 14 residues. CDR1 and CDR2 from the germline V gene are MNHEY and SVGAGI. Specimen: CD8+ T cells from PBMCs. The origin of this receptor is a human donor in good health (CMV status not recorded). Some clones in this sample may be carry-over from other donors' samples. The chain combines TRBV6-5 with TRBJ2-7; TRBD1 agrees at 8 bases. The CDR3: CASSEEDRVYEQYF. The CDR3 DNA reads as TGTGCCAGCAGTGAGGAGGACAGGGTTTACGAGCAGTACTTC.